A selection of T cell receptor beta chains follows, all from one sample in a study of CD8+ T cells in alopecia areata. Generated by immunoSEQ multiplex PCR, the TCRdb table keeps only in-frame clones and is missing some. The sample yields fewer than 250,000 clones, around 60% seen once. The sample was CD4+ T cells sorted from blood, taken at roughly week 49, from a patient treated with tofacitinib. These receptors were obtained from a human donor with alopecia areata. Both conserved end residues are part of each CDR3. Each record gives: J gene, V gene, D gene, clone size, CDR3 protein, CDR3 DNA. A D gene is named only where the DNA matches it firmly. Not all rows give a size; the values are once, few, many and, for expanded clones, a class.

TRBJ1-2	TRBV4-2	.	.	CASSHPGSDGYTF	TGTGCCAGCAGCCACCCGGGAAGTGATGGCTACACCTTC
TRBJ2-1	TRBV6-1	TRBD2	many	CASSALAGGSYNEQFF	TGTGCCAGCAGTGCCCTAGCGGGGGGTTCCTACAATGAGCAGTTCTTC
TRBJ2-1	TRBV7-2	.	.	CASSLGGGRENEQFF	TGTGCCAGCAGCTTAGGAGGTGGTAGGGAAAATGAGCAGTTCTTC
TRBJ2-4	TRBV7-9	TRBD1	.	CASSSTGDRPYVQYF	TGTGCCAGCAGCTCAACAGGGGACAGGCCATATGTTCAGTACTTC
TRBJ2-2	TRBV30	TRBD1	.	CACPTGVGLNTGELFF	TGTGCCTGTCCCACAGGGGTCGGGCTCAACACCGGGGAGCTGTTTTTT
TRBJ2-3	TRBV4-1	TRBD1	.	CASSQEDRGLTDTQYF	TGCGCCAGCAGCCAGGAGGACAGGGGGCTCACAGATACGCAGTATTTT
TRBJ2-7	TRBV29-1	.	.	CSARGQIYEQYF	TGCAGCGCCCGAGGGCAGATCTACGAGCAGTACTTC
TRBJ1-6	TRBV7-2	.	.	CASSLENLNSPLHF	TGTGCCAGCAGCTTAGAGAACCTTAATTCACCCCTCCACTTT
TRBJ1-4	TRBV6-6	.	few	CASSYEGWKLFF	TGTGCCAGCAGTTACGAGGGTTGGAAACTGTTTTTT
TRBJ2-1	TRBV7-9	TRBD2	.	CASSLGLAGSDEQFF	TGTGCCAGCAGCCTGGGACTAGCGGGGAGCGATGAGCAGTTCTTC
TRBJ2-3	TRBV27	.	.	CASSLRTAKSSTDTQYF	TGTGCCAGCAGCCTGAGGACAGCCAAATCTAGCACAGATACGCAGTATTTT
TRBJ2-1	TRBV5-5	.	.	CASRLTGDEQFF	TGTGCCAGCAGGCTAACGGGGGATGAGCAGTTCTTC
TRBJ1-5	TRBV30	.	few	CAWSPTVNQPQHF	TGTGCCTGGAGTCCGACGGTGAATCAGCCCCAGCATTTT
TRBJ2-1	TRBV11-2	.	.	CASSLAGGWAKGSNEQFF	TGTGCCAGCAGCTTAGCGGGCGGGTGGGCCAAGGGTTCCAATGAGCAGTTCTTC
TRBJ2-7	TRBV5-1	.	.	CASRATRSSYEQYF	TGCGCCAGCAGGGCGACTAGATCCTCCTACGAGCAGTACTTC
TRBJ1-2	TRBV28	.	.	CASGTNNYGYTF	TGTGCCAGCGGGACTAACAACTATGGCTACACCTTC
TRBJ1-1	TRBV9	.	few	CASSVVPGAEAFF	TGTGCCAGCAGCGTAGTTCCGGGCGCTGAAGCTTTCTTT
TRBJ2-2	TRBV29-1	TRBD2	few	CSVRLAGSNTGELFF	TGCAGCGTTAGACTAGCGGGCTCGAACACCGGGGAGCTGTTTTTT
TRBJ1-5	TRBV7-2	.	.	CASSPMGGNQPQHF	TGTGCCAGCAGCCCCATGGGGGGGAACCAGCCCCAGCATTTT
TRBJ2-5	TRBV13	.	.	CASSSGETQYF	TGTGCCAGCAGCTCCGGAGAGACCCAGTACTTC
TRBJ1-6	TRBV6-4	.	once	CASSAQTGAPLHF	TGTGCCAGCAGTGCCCAGACAGGTGCGCCCCTCCACTTT
TRBJ1-1	TRBV30	.	.	CAWQFSTEAFF	TGTGCCTGGCAATTCTCCACTGAAGCTTTCTTT
TRBJ1-1	TRBV29-1	TRBD1	.	CSAGQVLNTEAFF	TGCAGCGCCGGACAGGTTCTGAACACTGAAGCTTTCTTT
TRBJ1-2	TRBV18	.	.	CASSPNSGKSLYGYTF	TGTGCCAGCTCACCTAACTCAGGGAAGTCCCTCTATGGCTACACCTTC
TRBJ1-5	TRBV27	TRBD1	.	CASSSVPQQGVIQPQHF	TGTGCCAGCAGTAGTGTGCCTCAACAGGGGGTAATTCAGCCCCAGCATTTT
TRBJ1-6	TRBV15	.	.	CATREGVNSPLHF	TGTGCCACCAGGGAGGGGGTAAATTCACCCCTCCACTTT
TRBJ2-7	TRBV29-1	.	.	CSVELQYEQYF	TGCAGCGTTGAATTACAGTACGAGCAGTACTTC
TRBJ1-2	TRBV18	.	.	CASSPSSQGTNYGYTF	TGTGCCAGCTCACCAAGTTCGCAGGGGACTAACTATGGCTACACCTTC
TRBJ1-1	TRBV29-1	.	.	CSVQGRASSEAFF	TGCAGCGTTCAGGGAAGGGCGTCGTCTGAAGCTTTCTTT